One and the same sample provided the 32 T cell receptor beta chains below, sequenced in a study of blood T cell repertoires in COVID-19 (TCRdb year 2020). Library construction relied on the immunoSEQ multiplex PCR assay. TCRdb's version of the immuneACCESS table is confined to in-frame rearrangements and falls short of the full clone set. An unresolved V gene accounts for under half of the shortfall where checked; the remainder is of unknown origin. The sample yields some 43,000 clones; roughly 87% were counted once. The ten largest make up just over 15% of the sample. The specimen sequenced was peripheral blood. These receptors were collected from a man between 60 and 70 years old with active COVID-19.

The gene calls are TRBV11-2 and TRBJ2-2; possibly TRBD1 for D (6 bases). CDR3 length: 15 residues. Trimming shortened V by 1 base and J by 7 bases, and 13 bases separated the two germline ends. Germline V lookup: CDR1 SGHAT, CDR2 FQNNGV. In DNA, the CDR3 is TGTGCCAGCAGCTTAGTCCAGGGGCCCGGCGGGGAGCTGTTTTTT. Translating it yields CASSLVQGPGGELFF.

Of note for this clone: Germline is not matched at one junction end, which may reflect a read error. V and J are TRBV7-7 and TRBJ2-5; maybe TRBD2 (7 bases). The CDR3 loop spans 16 amino acids. CDR1 SSHAT and CDR2 FNYEAQ come from the germline V gene (reference sequence). The CDR3 sequence is CASSSRLQGRAETQYF. For the CDR3, the DNA is TGTGCTAGCAGCAGTAGACTGCAGGGGAGGGCAGAGACCCAGTACTTC.

This clone appeared a few times. The chain links TRBV5-4 to TRBJ1-2; D call uncertain. This CDR3 region has 14 residues. CDR1 is SGHNT and CDR2 is YYREEE in the germline V gene (reference sequence). Trimming stripped 0 bases from V and 0 bases from J, with 6 bases between. In DNA form, the CDR3 reads TGTGCCAGCAGCTTGGACAGAACTAACTATGGCTACACCTTC. It yields the protein CASSLDRTNYGYTF.

The chain combines TRBV7-9 with TRBJ2-5; D is undetermined. Germline CDR1 reads SEHNR; CDR2 reads FQNEAQ (reference sequence). This CDR3 spans 13 amino acids. The ends were cut back, 0 bases at V and 5 bases at J, with 7 bases in the middle. CDR3 in DNA: TGTGCCAGCAGCTTAGCCAGTACGGAGACCCAGTACTTC. Translated: CASSLASTETQYF.

The chain employs TRBV10-2 and TRBJ2-2; 10 bases fit TRBD2. The J segment lost 9 bases and the V segment lost 8 bases, leaving 6 bases of the junction unmatched. The germline gives CDR1 WSHSY, CDR2 SAAADI. CDR3 length: 13 amino acids. CDR3 nucleotides: TGCGCCAGCGGAAGCGGGAGGGGTCGGGAGCTGTTTTTT. Its translation: CASGSGRGRELFF.

This sequence joins TRBV4-1 and TRBJ2-3; 8 nucleotides match TRBD2. Trimming cost V 6 bases and J 2 bases; bases outside gene matches: 7. The germline gives CDR1 MGHRA, CDR2 YSYEKL. The CDR3 has 15 amino acids. CDR3 nucleotide sequence: TGCGCCAGCAGTCCAATAGCGGGAATCACAGATACGCAGTATTTT. Its protein is CASSPIAGITDTQYF.

The V and J genes are TRBV7-9 and TRBJ2-5; 12 bases are a match to TRBD2. Germline CDR1 reads SEHNR; CDR2 reads FQNEAQ (reference sequence). The CDR3 consists of 19 residues. V shed 2 bases and J 2 bases; nucleotides not matched to a gene: 12. The CDR3 protein is CASSLRIGLAGSGQETQYF. CDR3 in DNA: TGTGCCAGCAGCTTAAGGATCGGACTAGCGGGATCGGGGCAAGAGACCCAGTACTTC. The full variable domain, rest sourced from reference TRBV7-9 and TRBJ2-5, is DTGVSQNPRHKITKRGQNVTFRCDPISEHNRLYWYRQTLGQGPEFLTYFQNEAQLEKSRLLSDRFSAERPKGSFSTLEIQRTEQGDSAMYLCASSLRIGLAGSGQETQYFGPGTRLLVL.

This rearrangement joins TRBV6-5 to TRBJ1-1, with 7 nucleotides matching TRBD1. CDR3 length: 13 residues. Germline trimming cut 6 bases from V and 3 bases from J; bases unmatched to any gene: 4. CDR1 and CDR2 (germline): MNHEY, SVGAGI. The CDR3 spells CASRQGPHTEAFF. CDR3 nucleotides: TGTGCCAGCAGACAGGGGCCCCACACTGAAGCTTTCTTT.

This rearrangement joins TRBV25-1 to TRBJ2-7; TRBD2 matches 11 bases. The CDR3 contains 16 residues. Germline V lookup: CDR1 MGHDK, CDR2 SYGVNS. After removal of 5 bases from V and 2 bases from J, the junction contained 8 bases not matched to a gene. CDR3 amino acids: CASSPRGTSGTYEQYF. CDR3 in DNA: TGTGCCAGCAGTCCTCGCGGGACTAGCGGAACCTACGAGCAGTACTTC.

This clone was seen a few times. The chain is built from TRBV7-9 and TRBJ2-6; possible D gene TRBD1, 5 bases. Between the trimmed V and J ends, which lost 5 bases and 0 bases, there was a span of 20 bases. CDR3 length equals 19 residues. The germline V gene has CDR1 SEHNR and CDR2 FQNEAQ (reference sequence). The CDR3 DNA follows: TGTGCCAGCAGCCCACCGGCGGCAGGGTACGCCTCTGGGGCCAACGTCCTGACTTTC. This encodes CASSPPAAGYASGANVLTF.

V and J are TRBV6-5 and TRBJ1-6, with a tentative D call TRBD1 (5 bases). The germline gives CDR1 MNHEY, CDR2 SVGAGI. V gave up 6 bases and J gave up 12 bases, with 12 bases separating them. This CDR3 has 12 amino acids. The CDR3 DNA sequence: TGTGCCAGCAGCAAAAAAGGGGTACCCCTCCACTTT. It specifies CASSKKGVPLHF.

Only one count was recorded for this clone. The J gene is TRBJ2-3, the V gene TRBV5-1; TRBD1 matches 8 bases. Trimming removed 0 bases from V and 1 base from J; junction bases left unmatched: 4. From germline, CDR1 is SGHRS and CDR2 YFSETQ. This CDR3 has 16 amino acids. CDR3 nucleotide sequence: TGCGCCAGCAGCTTGGGGACAGGGTATGGCACAGATACGCAGTATTTT. It is translated as CASSLGTGYGTDTQYF.

This chain links TRBV18 with TRBJ2-6, with 7 bases fitting TRBD2. The ends lost 4 bases at V and 0 bases at J; junction bases unmatched: 3. The germline gives CDR1 KGHSH, CDR2 LQKENI. The CDR3 length is 16 residues. CDR3 protein: CASSREGLSGANVLTF. CDR3 bases: TGTGCCAGCTCACGGGAGGGCCTCTCTGGGGCCAACGTCCTGACTTTC.

The rearrangement uses TRBV10-3 and TRBJ2-1, with D possibly TRBD2 on 6 matching bases. This CDR3 has 13 residues. The V gene's germline CDR1 is ENHRY and CDR2 SYGVKD. Trimming removed 8 bases from V and 5 bases from J, with 13 bases in between. The DNA for the CDR3 is TGTGCCATCGGGCAGCGGAGGGACAATGAGCAGTTCTTC. Translated: CAIGQRRDNEQFF.

The rearrangement uses TRBV7-3 and TRBJ2-1; 10 positions match TRBD1. The germline gives CDR1 SGHTA, CDR2 FQGTGA. CDR3 length: 15 residues. Unmatched junction bases numbered 3, after V lost 5 bases and J lost 2 bases. CDR3 coding DNA: TGTGCCAGCAGCAGAGGACAGGGGGCCTACAATGAGCAGTTCTTC. Protein product: CASSRGQGAYNEQFF.

V is TRBV12-5 and J is TRBJ2-1; TRBD1 matches 10 bases. CDR1 is LGHNT, CDR2 FRNRAP, per germline. The J segment lost 0 bases and the V segment lost 2 bases, leaving 4 bases of the junction unmatched. The CDR3 is 17 amino acids. The CDR3 is CASGLSGQGHSYNEQFF. The DNA for the CDR3 is TGTGCTAGTGGTTTGTCGGGACAGGGGCACTCCTACAATGAGCAGTTCTTC.

The rearrangement links TRBV6-1 to TRBJ1-1; 7 nucleotides agree with TRBD1. The J segment lost 5 bases and the V segment lost 3 bases, leaving 3 bases of the junction unmatched. The CDR3 runs 13 residues. CDR1 is MNHNS and CDR2 is SASEGT in the germline V gene. The CDR3 reads CASSDTGDTEAFF. The CDR3 nucleotides are TGTGCCAGCAGTGACACAGGGGATACTGAAGCTTTCTTT.

The gene calls are TRBV20-1 and TRBJ2-6; weak D call: TRBD2 (5 bases). Between the trimmed V and J ends, which lost 3 bases and 0 bases, there was a span of 15 bases. CDR1 is DFQATT and CDR2 is SNEGSKA in the germline V gene (reference sequence). The CDR3 has 17 amino acids. The CDR3 coding sequence is TGCAGTGCTAGTAGAGGGCACCCTTCCTCTGGGGCCAACGTCCTGACTTTC. Protein sequence: CSASRGHPSSGANVLTF.

The chain is built from TRBV2 and TRBJ1-6; D is uncertain. From germline, CDR1 is SNHLY and CDR2 FYNNEI. The CDR3 has 14 residues. Trimming left V 6 bases short and J 4 bases short, with 10 bases between. DNA of the CDR3: TGTGCCAGCAGCGAGAGGGCGTATAATTCACCCCTCCACTTT. Translation: CASSERAYNSPLHF. Using reference TRBV2 and TRBJ1-6 for the parts outside the CDR3, the full variable domain is EPEVTQTPSHQVTQMGQEVILRCVPISNHLYFYWYRQILGQKVEFLVSFYNNEISEKSEIFDDQFSVERPDGSNFTLKIRSTKLEDSAMYFCASSERAYNSPLHFGNGTRLTVT.

The genes are TRBV24-1 and TRBJ2-5, with 8 bases identical to TRBD1. V dropped 4 bases and J dropped 4; count of bases not matched to a gene: 7. Germline V lookup: CDR1 KGHDR, CDR2 SFDVKD. CDR3 size: 15 residues. CDR3 amino acids: CATSEAQGAGETQYF. CDR3 nucleotides: TGTGCCACCAGTGAAGCTCAGGGGGCTGGAGAGACCCAGTACTTC.

This clone was picked up one time. The V and J genes are TRBV23-1 and TRBJ1-2, with D unresolved. TRBV23-1 is annotated as an ORF whose role is uncertain. Between the trimmed V and J ends, which lost 0 bases and 8 bases, there was a span of 19 bases. This CDR3 region has 16 residues. The DNA of the CDR3 is TGCGCCAGCAGTCAATCTTCGAACAAAACACGGGGAGGCTACACCTTC. Translating gives CASSQSSNKTRGGYTF.

This clone was seen more than once but under ten times. CDR3 sequence (DNA): TGTGCCAGCAGCTTTAGTTTGGACACTGAAGCTTTCTTT. Its protein product is CASSFSLDTEAFF. The chain joins TRBV7-3 to TRBJ1-1; D not certain. Germline CDR1 SGHTA, CDR2 FQGTGA. This CDR3 has 13 residues. With 3 bases removed from V and 3 bases from J, the gap between germline ends came to 8 bases.

The chain uses TRBV5-1 and TRBJ1-1; D unclear. This CDR3 is built from 13 residues. Per germline, CDR1 SGHRS and CDR2 YFSETQ. The V end lost 6 bases, the J end lost 5 bases, and 14 bases lay between the germline ends. In nucleotides, the CDR3 is TGCGCCAGCACTTTTTCTACCGAGACTGAAGCTTTCTTT. Translating gives CASTFSTETEAFF.

This clone has just one count. The V and J genes are TRBV2 and TRBJ2-1; 14 nucleotides match TRBD2. Germline lookup yields CDR1 SNHLY and CDR2 FYNNEI. This CDR3 has 16 amino acids. Losses at the gene ends were 5 bases for V and 9 bases for J; bases not matched to a gene: 9. The CDR3 DNA follows: TGTGCCAGCAGTTCCGGACTAGCGGGAGGAGTGGGTGAGCAGTTCTTC. This translates into CASSSGLAGGVGEQFF. Supplemented by reference TRBV2 and TRBJ2-1, the full variable domain reads EPEVTQTPSHQVTQMGQEVILRCVPISNHLYFYWYRQILGQKVEFLVSFYNNEISEKSEIFDDQFSVERPDGSNFTLKIRSTKLEDSAMYFCASSSGLAGGVGEQFFGPGTRLTVL.

This chain links TRBV27 with TRBJ1-1; D gene uncertain. The CDR3 consists of 13 residues. Germline V gene data show CDR1 as MNHEY and CDR2 as SMNVEV (reference sequence). V gave up 6 bases and J gave up 2 bases, with 10 bases separating them. The CDR3 loop reads CASSRDTNTEAFF. CDR3 in DNA: TGTGCCAGCAGCCGCGACACCAACACTGAAGCTTTCTTT.

The CDR3 loop reads CASSLAGEGLEQYF. The CDR3 DNA reads as TGTGCCAGCAGCTTAGCGGGGGAGGGCCTCGAGCAGTACTTC. The V and J genes are TRBV7-2 and TRBJ2-7; 7 nucleotides align to TRBD2. V shed 0 bases and J 6 bases; nucleotides not matched to a gene: 5. CDR3 length: 14 amino acids. Per germline, CDR1 SGHTA and CDR2 FQGNSA.

V is TRBV7-2 and J is TRBJ2-1, with TRBD2 identical over 13 bases. The CDR3 runs to 16 residues. The germline V gene has CDR1 SGHTA and CDR2 FQGNSA. V lost 2 bases and J lost 9; bases outside the gene matches: 7. The CDR3 reads CASSLFTSGGAGEQFF. The CDR3 DNA follows: TGTGCCAGCAGCTTATTTACTAGCGGGGGGGCAGGTGAGCAGTTCTTC.

The CDR3 DNA follows: TGTGCCAGCAGTTTACCGGGACTAGCGGGAGTGGGGAAGTGGTTCTTC. It codes for CASSLPGLAGVGKWFF. This chain connects TRBV28 to TRBJ2-1; 14 bases are a match to TRBD2. V was pared by 2 bases and J by 15 bases, with 12 bases of the junction left unmatched. This CDR3 comprises 16 residues. Germline CDR1 and CDR2: MDHEN and SYDVKM.

This clone was seen only once. The chain combines TRBV4-1 with TRBJ1-3; 8 bases are a match to TRBD1. The CDR3 totals 17 residues. V was clipped by 0 bases and J by 5 bases; unmatched bases: 9. Germline CDR1 and CDR2: MGHRA and YSYEKL. CDR3 region: CASSQDQTRGLRNTIYF. The CDR3 nucleotides read TGCGCCAGCAGCCAAGATCAGACCAGGGGGCTTCGAAACACCATATATTTT.

The V call is TRBV5-6, the J call TRBJ2-5; tentative D call: TRBD2 (6 bases). This CDR3 region has 15 residues. The germline V and J ends were trimmed by 2 bases and 4 bases, with 15 bases remaining between them. Germline values: CDR1 SGHDT, CDR2 YYEEEE. Here the CDR3 reads CASSLIPRGIETQYF. CDR3 nucleotide sequence: TGTGCCAGCAGCTTAATCCCTCGGGGGATAGAGACCCAGTACTTC.

This clone was found once. This chain's CDR3 is CASSQRANLAPDNEQFF. The CDR3 nucleotides are TGCGCCAGCAGCCAAAGGGCGAACCTAGCGCCAGACAATGAGCAGTTCTTC. This sequence joins TRBV4-3 and TRBJ2-1; D is possibly TRBD2 (6 bases). The CDR3 runs to 17 residues. V gave up 2 bases and J gave up 5 bases, with 19 bases separating them. CDR1 is LGHNA and CDR2 is YSLEER in the germline V gene.

This clone was counted between two and nine times. V is TRBV7-6 and J is TRBJ1-5; no firm D call. This CDR3 has 16 residues. Trimming cost V 1 base and J 2 bases, with 12 bases left between them. Per germline, CDR1 SGHVS and CDR2 FNYEAQ. This CDR3 is CASSLGLISGNQPQHF. The CDR3 DNA reads as TGTGCCAGCAGCTTAGGACTGATTAGTGGCAATCAGCCCCAGCATTTT.